Listed below are T cell receptor beta chains from one sample, sequenced in a study of HIV-infected patients and healthy controls. TCRdb used MiXCR to reprocess the 5' RACE reads, holding one entry per CDR3 protein. This table has around 64,000 distinct CDR3 sequences, roughly 16% appearing once. Sequenced input: CD4+ T cells from blood. The source is a human donor in good health. The CDR3 runs from the conserved cysteine through the conserved F or W. The D gene is left open where the match is weak. Expanded clones get a size class; other rows say once, few or many, or leave the size out.

CDR3 protein | CDR3 DNA | V gene | D gene | clone size | J gene
CASRATSGGCNEQFF | TGTGCCAGCAGAGCCACTAGCGGGGGGTGCAATGAGCAGTTCTTC | TRBV2 | TRBD2 | few | TRBJ2-1
CATSGDLRGSGRSYNEQFF | TGTGCCACCAGTGGGGACTTGAGGGGTAGCGGGAGGAGCTACAATGAGCAGTTCTTC | TRBV24-1 | TRBD2 | many | TRBJ2-1
CASSYRTGGLVVADTQYF | TGTGCCAGCAGCTATAGGACAGGGGGCCTAGTCGTGGCAGATACGCAGTATTTT | TRBV5-6 | TRBD1 | NA | TRBJ2-3
CASSLQGSGYNEQFF | TGTGCCAGCAGTTTGCAGGGGTCGGGCTACAATGAGCAGTTCTTC | TRBV12-3/TRBV12-4 | NA | NA | TRBJ2-1
CASSQQGGGNQPQHF | TGTGCCAGCAGTCAACAGGGAGGGGGCAATCAGCCCCAGCATTTT | TRBV6-1 | NA | many | TRBJ1-5
CASRPPIADTEAFF | TGTGCCAGCAGACCCCCTATTGCGGACACTGAAGCTTTCTTT | TRBV7-9 | NA | NA | TRBJ1-1
CASSLRGGFQLPMTGELFF | TGTGCCAGCAGCTTGCGGGGGGGGTTCCAGTTGCCGATGACCGGGGAGCTGTTTTTT | TRBV5-5 | TRBD2 | NA | TRBJ2-2
CASSYATGSRPFNEQFF | TGTGCCAGCAGTTACGCCACAGGGTCAAGGCCGTTCAATGAGCAGTTCTTC | TRBV6-5 | NA | few | TRBJ2-1
CASSLGQGALAKNIQYF | TGTGCCAGCAGCTTGGGACAGGGGGCTTTAGCCAAAAACATTCAGTACTTC | TRBV5-5 | TRBD1 | NA | TRBJ2-4
CASSRRQGSYNEQFF | TGTGCCAGCAGTCGGAGACAGGGGTCCTACAATGAGCAGTTCTTC | TRBV12-3/TRBV12-4 | TRBD1 | many | TRBJ2-1
CSVGSLGTRNEKLFF | TGCAGCGTTGGGTCATTGGGGACGAGAAATGAAAAACTGTTTTTT | TRBV29-1 | NA | many | TRBJ1-4
CASSTGAQDTQYF | TGTGCCAGCAGCACCGGGGCCCAAGATACGCAGTATTTT | TRBV5-6 | NA | NA | TRBJ2-3